These T cell receptor beta chains were read from a single sample in a study of molecular identifiers for immune sequencing clone quantification. Each CDR3 protein is one row after TCRdb ran MiXCR on the PCR reads. Found here are 60,000 to 75,000 distinct CDR3 sequences, around a fifth of them singletons; the top ten hold over 1.1%. What was sequenced was naive CD8+ T cells from blood, with Jurkat cell RNA spiked in. These receptors all come from a human donor in good health. Some libraries in this study had Jurkat cell RNA spiked in. Each CDR3 is given with its conserved first and last residue. D genes are given only for firm matches. Clone size is given for some rows only: seen once, a few or many times, or a class if the clone is expanded.

d_gene: NA; abundance: many; j_gene: TRBJ1-2; v_gene: TRBV4-2; CDR3aa: CASSSRPTEYYGYTF; CDR3nt: TGTGCCAGCAGCTCGCGCCCGACAGAATACTATGGCTACACCTTC
d_gene: NA; abundance: many; j_gene: TRBJ2-3; v_gene: TRBV6-2/TRBV6-3; CDR3aa: CASSYYVDTQYF; CDR3nt: TGTGCCAGCAGTTACTATGTCGATACGCAGTATTTT
d_gene: TRBD1; abundance: NA; j_gene: TRBJ2-7; v_gene: TRBV29-1; CDR3aa: CSVEPAGGGPGQGAYEQYF; CDR3nt: TGCAGCGTTGAACCAGCGGGGGGGGGCCCGGGACAGGGGGCTTACGAGCAGTACTTC
d_gene: TRBD2; abundance: NA; j_gene: TRBJ2-1; v_gene: TRBV7-2; CDR3aa: CASSLGAGGLVEQFF; CDR3nt: TGTGCCAGCAGCTTAGGAGCGGGAGGGTTAGTCGAGCAGTTCTTC
d_gene: NA; abundance: many; j_gene: TRBJ1-1; v_gene: TRBV7-9; CDR3aa: CASSSENTEAFF; CDR3nt: TGTGCCAGCAGCTCAGAAAACACTGAAGCTTTCTTT
d_gene: TRBD1; abundance: many; j_gene: TRBJ2-1; v_gene: TRBV27; CDR3aa: CASSHDRGGEQFF; CDR3nt: TGTGCCAGCAGTCACGACAGGGGGGGTGAGCAGTTCTTC
d_gene: NA; abundance: many; j_gene: TRBJ1-1; v_gene: TRBV6-5; CDR3aa: CASGSGTEAFF; CDR3nt: TGTGCCAGCGGTTCGGGCACTGAAGCTTTCTTT
d_gene: NA; abundance: many; j_gene: TRBJ2-1; v_gene: TRBV2; CDR3aa: CASSEQRVDEQFF; CDR3nt: TGTGCCAGCAGTGAACAAAGGGTAGATGAGCAGTTCTTC
d_gene: TRBD1; abundance: NA; j_gene: TRBJ1-2; v_gene: TRBV11-2; CDR3aa: CASSDEQGGFYGYTF; CDR3nt: TGTGCCAGCAGCGATGAACAGGGGGGTTTTTATGGCTACACCTTC
d_gene: TRBD2; abundance: many; j_gene: TRBJ2-7; v_gene: TRBV14; CDR3aa: CASSQELARPYEQYF; CDR3nt: TGTGCCAGCAGCCAAGAACTAGCGCGGCCCTACGAGCAGTACTTC
d_gene: TRBD2; abundance: many; j_gene: TRBJ2-7; v_gene: TRBV11-2; CDR3aa: CASNPLPSSGRAHEQYF; CDR3nt: TGTGCCAGCAACCCCCTCCCGAGCAGCGGGAGGGCCCACGAGCAGTACTTC
d_gene: TRBD2; abundance: many; j_gene: TRBJ2-3; v_gene: TRBV7-9; CDR3aa: CASSQLAGTADTQYF; CDR3nt: TGTGCCAGCAGCCAATTAGCGGGAACGGCGGATACGCAGTATTTT
d_gene: TRBD2; abundance: few; j_gene: TRBJ2-7; v_gene: TRBV27; CDR3aa: CASSSSGNRYEQYF; CDR3nt: TGTGCCAGCAGTTCCAGCGGGAACCGCTACGAGCAGTACTTC
d_gene: TRBD1; abundance: many; j_gene: TRBJ2-7; v_gene: TRBV19; CDR3aa: CATSTGTNEQYF; CDR3nt: TGTGCCACCTCGACAGGGACGAACGAGCAGTACTTC
d_gene: TRBD1; abundance: many; j_gene: TRBJ2-1; v_gene: TRBV7-2; CDR3aa: CASSLAAQGALNEQFF; CDR3nt: TGTGCCAGCAGCTTAGCGGCCCAGGGGGCGCTTAATGAGCAGTTCTTC
d_gene: NA; abundance: many; j_gene: TRBJ1-1; v_gene: TRBV7-9; CDR3aa: CASSPPELKGAEAFF; CDR3nt: TGTGCCAGCAGCCCCCCGGAACTCAAGGGAGCCGAAGCTTTCTTT
d_gene: NA; abundance: many; j_gene: TRBJ2-2; v_gene: TRBV2; CDR3aa: CASSDAHGPNTGELFF; CDR3nt: TGTGCCAGCTCAGACGCACATGGGCCGAACACCGGGGAGCTGTTTTTT
d_gene: NA; abundance: many; j_gene: TRBJ2-1; v_gene: TRBV28; CDR3aa: CASSSDRYNEQFF; CDR3nt: TGTGCCAGCAGCTCCGACAGGTACAATGAGCAGTTCTTC
d_gene: TRBD2; abundance: NA; j_gene: TRBJ2-1; v_gene: TRBV29-1; CDR3aa: CSAQTSGTYNEQFF; CDR3nt: TGCAGCGCTCAAACTAGCGGTACCTACAATGAGCAGTTCTTC
d_gene: NA; abundance: many; j_gene: TRBJ2-7; v_gene: TRBV10-3; CDR3aa: CAISESGDGSYEQYF; CDR3nt: TGTGCCATCAGTGAGTCGGGGGACGGCTCCTACGAGCAGTACTTC
d_gene: TRBD2; abundance: many; j_gene: TRBJ2-5; v_gene: TRBV28; CDR3aa: CASTPGLAGSRQETQYF; CDR3nt: TGTGCCAGCACCCCGGGACTAGCGGGCTCTCGCCAAGAGACCCAGTACTTC
d_gene: TRBD2; abundance: many; j_gene: TRBJ2-3; v_gene: TRBV9; CDR3aa: CASSQGLALVPDTQYF; CDR3nt: TGTGCCAGCAGTCAGGGACTAGCTTTAGTACCAGATACGCAGTATTTT
d_gene: NA; abundance: NA; j_gene: TRBJ1-5; v_gene: TRBV12-3/TRBV12-4; CDR3aa: CASSFWDTGAHQPQHF; CDR3nt: TGTGCCAGCAGTTTTTGGGACACAGGCGCTCATCAGCCCCAGCATTTT
d_gene: NA; abundance: few; j_gene: TRBJ2-1; v_gene: TRBV29-1; CDR3aa: CSVEADSPSYNEQFF; CDR3nt: TGCAGCGTTGAAGCGGACAGTCCCTCCTACAATGAGCAGTTCTTC
d_gene: TRBD2; abundance: NA; j_gene: TRBJ2-1; v_gene: TRBV5-6; CDR3aa: CASSIGLALNEQFF; CDR3nt: TGTGCCAGCAGCATCGGACTAGCGCTGAATGAGCAGTTCTTC
d_gene: TRBD1; abundance: many; j_gene: TRBJ2-7; v_gene: TRBV6-1; CDR3aa: CASRAWTGNEQYF; CDR3nt: TGTGCCAGCAGGGCTTGGACAGGGAACGAGCAGTACTTC
d_gene: NA; abundance: many; j_gene: TRBJ2-5; v_gene: TRBV13; CDR3aa: CATRVPETQYF; CDR3nt: TGTGCCACCAGGGTGCCCGAGACCCAGTACTTC
d_gene: NA; abundance: many; j_gene: TRBJ2-1; v_gene: TRBV11-2; CDR3aa: CASSLFRGNEQFF; CDR3nt: TGTGCCAGCAGCTTATTTAGGGGCAATGAGCAGTTCTTC
d_gene: NA; abundance: many; j_gene: TRBJ2-5; v_gene: TRBV6-2/TRBV6-3; CDR3aa: CASSYSISKETQYF; CDR3nt: TGTGCCAGCAGTTACTCGATTTCCAAAGAGACCCAGTACTTC
d_gene: TRBD1; abundance: NA; j_gene: TRBJ1-4; v_gene: TRBV12-3/TRBV12-4; CDR3aa: CASRFGGQPNEKLFF; CDR3nt: TGTGCCAGCAGATTTGGGGGACAGCCTAATGAAAAACTGTTTTTT
d_gene: TRBD2; abundance: many; j_gene: TRBJ2-5; v_gene: TRBV28; CDR3aa: CASSFTVLVGGSTEETQYF; CDR3nt: TGTGCCAGCAGTTTTACCGTTTTAGTGGGCGGGAGCACCGAGGAGACCCAGTACTTC
d_gene: NA; abundance: many; j_gene: TRBJ1-1; v_gene: TRBV6-5; CDR3aa: CASSYSMGEAFF; CDR3nt: TGTGCCAGCAGTTACTCTATGGGTGAAGCTTTCTTT
d_gene: NA; abundance: few; j_gene: TRBJ1-5; v_gene: TRBV5-1; CDR3aa: CASSLRGGDQPQHF; CDR3nt: TGCGCCAGCAGCTTGAGGGGCGGGGATCAGCCCCAGCATTTT
d_gene: TRBD2; abundance: many; j_gene: TRBJ2-2; v_gene: TRBV24-1; CDR3aa: CATSDGLAGGLGTGELFF; CDR3nt: TGTGCCACCAGTGACGGACTAGCGGGAGGTCTAGGCACCGGGGAGCTGTTTTTT
d_gene: NA; abundance: many; j_gene: TRBJ2-3; v_gene: TRBV6-6; CDR3aa: CASRPFEDTQYF; CDR3nt: TGTGCCAGCAGACCCTTTGAGGATACGCAGTATTTT
d_gene: NA; abundance: many; j_gene: TRBJ1-3; v_gene: TRBV7-2; CDR3aa: CASRNSLRDTIYF; CDR3nt: TGTGCCAGCAGAAACAGCCTTAGGGACACCATATATTTT
d_gene: NA; abundance: many; j_gene: TRBJ2-3; v_gene: TRBV20-1; CDR3aa: CSARDLRRVESVRTDTQYF; CDR3nt: TGCAGTGCTAGAGATCTTCGCAGGGTCGAATCGGTGAGGACAGATACGCAGTATTTT
d_gene: TRBD2; abundance: NA; j_gene: TRBJ2-1; v_gene: TRBV27; CDR3aa: CASSNPTSAYDEQFF; CDR3nt: TGTGCCAGCAGTAACCCGACTAGCGCCTACGATGAGCAGTTCTTC
d_gene: NA; abundance: many; j_gene: TRBJ2-1; v_gene: TRBV4-1; CDR3aa: CASSQAGIPVGNEQFF; CDR3nt: TGCGCCAGCAGCCAAGCCGGGATCCCCGTGGGCAATGAGCAGTTCTTC
d_gene: NA; abundance: NA; j_gene: TRBJ2-5; v_gene: TRBV6-6; CDR3aa: CASSYLPQSGRQETQYF; CDR3nt: TGTGCCAGCAGTTACCTACCCCAGTCGGGACGTCAAGAGACCCAGTACTTC
d_gene: NA; abundance: many; j_gene: TRBJ2-3; v_gene: TRBV24-1; CDR3aa: CATRDFTDTQYF; CDR3nt: TGTGCCACCAGGGATTTCACAGATACGCAGTATTTT
d_gene: NA; abundance: many; j_gene: TRBJ2-1; v_gene: TRBV13; CDR3aa: CATNQARGYGISYNEQFF; CDR3nt: TGTGCCACCAACCAAGCGCGGGGTTACGGGATCTCCTACAATGAGCAGTTCTTC
d_gene: TRBD2; abundance: many; j_gene: TRBJ2-7; v_gene: TRBV7-6; CDR3aa: CASSPGTSGRYEQYF; CDR3nt: TGTGCCAGCAGCCCAGGGACTAGCGGACGCTACGAGCAGTACTTC
d_gene: TRBD1; abundance: many; j_gene: TRBJ2-7; v_gene: TRBV9; CDR3aa: CASGTGTGLYEQYF; CDR3nt: TGTGCCAGTGGGACCGGGACAGGCCTCTACGAGCAGTACTTC
d_gene: NA; abundance: many; j_gene: TRBJ2-4; v_gene: TRBV6-2/TRBV6-3; CDR3aa: CASSYSSRREAKNIQYF; CDR3nt: TGTGCCAGCAGTTACTCGAGTAGAAGGGAAGCCAAAAACATTCAGTACTTC
d_gene: TRBD2; abundance: many; j_gene: TRBJ2-1; v_gene: TRBV29-1; CDR3aa: CSVDGGSSYNEQFF; CDR3nt: TGCAGCGTTGATGGCGGGAGCTCCTACAATGAGCAGTTCTTC
d_gene: NA; abundance: many; j_gene: TRBJ1-4; v_gene: TRBV27; CDR3aa: CASGPRETGPEKLFF; CDR3nt: TGTGCCAGCGGTCCGAGGGAGACGGGTCCTGAAAAACTGTTTTTT
d_gene: TRBD2; abundance: many; j_gene: TRBJ2-7; v_gene: TRBV7-9; CDR3aa: CASSGLLAGANEQYF; CDR3nt: TGTGCCAGCAGCGGTCTTCTTGCGGGAGCCAACGAGCAGTACTTC
d_gene: TRBD1; abundance: NA; j_gene: TRBJ2-1; v_gene: TRBV27; CDR3aa: CASSLIQGPYNEQLF; CDR3nt: TGTGCCAGCAGTTTAATACAGGGGCCCTACAATGAGCAGCTCTTC
d_gene: NA; abundance: few; j_gene: TRBJ2-1; v_gene: TRBV19; CDR3aa: CASSPSGHTYNEQFF; CDR3nt: TGTGCCAGTAGCCCTTCTGGGCACACCTACAATGAGCAGTTCTTC
d_gene: TRBD2; abundance: few; j_gene: TRBJ2-1; v_gene: TRBV29-1; CDR3aa: CSVQGPGLAGDEQFF; CDR3nt: TGCAGCGTCCAGGGGCCGGGACTAGCGGGAGATGAGCAGTTCTTC
d_gene: NA; abundance: few; j_gene: TRBJ2-7; v_gene: TRBV19; CDR3aa: CASSTQDSSYYEQYF; CDR3nt: TGTGCCAGTAGTACCCAGGACAGTTCGTACTACGAGCAGTACTTC
d_gene: NA; abundance: many; j_gene: TRBJ1-1; v_gene: TRBV27; CDR3aa: CASSQGGTEAFF; CDR3nt: TGTGCCAGCAGTCAAGGGGGCACTGAAGCTTTCTTT
d_gene: NA; abundance: many; j_gene: TRBJ1-5; v_gene: TRBV7-6; CDR3aa: CASSLAGYQPQHF; CDR3nt: TGTGCCAGCAGCTTGGCAGGGTATCAGCCCCAGCATTTT
d_gene: NA; abundance: few; j_gene: TRBJ2-1; v_gene: TRBV7-3; CDR3aa: CASSRGVSHRYNEQFF; CDR3nt: TGTGCCAGCAGCAGAGGTGTGTCACACCGGTACAATGAGCAGTTCTTC
d_gene: NA; abundance: NA; j_gene: TRBJ2-1; v_gene: TRBV19; CDR3aa: CASSIAWDEQFF; CDR3nt: TGTGCCAGTAGTATAGCGTGGGATGAGCAGTTCTTC
d_gene: NA; abundance: many; j_gene: TRBJ2-7; v_gene: TRBV12-3/TRBV12-4; CDR3aa: CASASMSGQYF; CDR3nt: TGTGCCAGCGCCAGTATGAGTGGGCAGTACTTC
d_gene: NA; abundance: many; j_gene: TRBJ1-1; v_gene: TRBV11-2; CDR3aa: CASSHTGREAFF; CDR3nt: TGTGCCAGCAGCCACACAGGGAGAGAAGCTTTCTTT
d_gene: TRBD1; abundance: many; j_gene: TRBJ1-1; v_gene: TRBV7-2; CDR3aa: CASSYPTGGKEAFF; CDR3nt: TGTGCCAGCAGCTACCCGACAGGGGGTAAAGAAGCTTTCTTT